Listed here are 23 T cell receptor beta chains from one sample, sequenced in a study of CD8 T cells in ankylosing spondylitis. MiXCR was run by TCRdb on the 5' RACE reads, yielding one entry per CDR3 protein. Of under 200,000 distinct CDR3 sequences listed, approximately 10% are singletons. The source material was blood, either unsorted or a sorted T cell fraction (not recorded which). The receptors stem from a male donor with ankylosing spondylitis or in good health (not recorded which).

Regarding this clonotype: A much larger clone lies one base from this, so it may be a read error. This chain connects TRBV20-1 to TRBJ2-5; D is perhaps TRBD1 or TRBD2 (5 bases each). V dropped 4 bases and J dropped 4 bases, with 13 bases sitting between them. The CDR3 runs to 13 residues. Germline CDR1 and CDR2: DFQATT and SNEGSKA (reference sequence). The CDR3 DNA reads as TGCAGTGCTATCGGGGCGACCCCAGAGACCCAGTACTTC. Translation: CSAIGATPETQYF.

The chain is built from TRBV5-1 and TRBJ2-1, with 9 bases that match TRBD1. This CDR3 region has 14 residues. The J segment lost 8 bases and the V segment lost 2 bases, leaving 5 bases of the junction unmatched. CDR1 is SGHRS and CDR2 is YFSETQ in the germline V gene. The CDR3 nucleotides are TGCGCCAGCAGCTTCGGGGACAGGGTGGATGAGCAGTTCTTC. This codes for CASSFGDRVDEQFF.

In this sample, this clonotype turned up many times. The V call is TRBV5-1, the J call TRBJ2-3; D gene unclear. V was cut by 0 bases and J by 5 bases, with 19 bases left in between. Germline CDR1 reads SGHRS; CDR2 reads YFSETQ. This CDR3 contains 17 residues. The CDR3 reads CASSLEGTSLDGDTQYF. The DNA for the CDR3 is TGCGCCAGCAGCTTGGAGGGTACCTCCCTCGACGGAGATACGCAGTATTTT. The full variable domain, completed using reference TRBV5-1 and TRBJ2-3, is KAGVTQTPRYLIKTRGQQVTLSCSPISGHRSVSWYQQTPGQGLQFLFEYFSETQRNKGNFPGRFSGRQFSNSRSEMNVSTLELGDSALYLCASSLEGTSLDGDTQYFGPGTRLTVL.

This clonotype was seen a few times. The chain recombines TRBV28 with TRBJ2-5; D may correspond to TRBD1 or TRBD2 (5 bases each). This CDR3 contains 14 residues. Germline CDR1 and CDR2: MDHEN and SYDVKM. V dropped 6 bases and J dropped 2 bases, with 13 bases sitting between them. The CDR3, as DNA: TGTGCCAGCAGACAGGAGGAAGAGCAAGAGACCCAGTACTTC. It specifies CASRQEEEQETQYF.

In this sample, this clonotype turned up many times. The chain links TRBV7-6 to TRBJ2-3, with 11 bases aligning to TRBD2. This CDR3 has 16 amino acids. Germline V gene data show CDR1 as SGHVS and CDR2 as FNYEAQ. J gave up 2 bases and V 1 base, and 2 bases lay outside the gene matches. Here the CDR3 reads CASSLVTSGATDTQYF. DNA of the CDR3: TGTGCCAGCAGCTTAGTGACTAGCGGGGCCACAGATACGCAGTATTTT.

This clonotype was detected ten times or more. The rearrangement uses TRBV20-1 and TRBJ2-3; D gene uncertain. Trimming removed 3 bases from V and 5 bases from J, with 15 bases in between. The CDR3 length is 14 residues. The germline gives CDR1 DFQATT, CDR2 SNEGSKA (reference sequence). The CDR3 DNA sequence: TGCAGTGCTAGGGATCGCCACTGGGGAGATACGCAGTATTTT. This encodes CSARDRHWGDTQYF.

Ten or more counts support this clonotype. This sequence joins TRBV20-1 and TRBJ1-2; D remains unclear. The CDR3 length is 13 residues. Germline V lookup: CDR1 DFQATT, CDR2 SNEGSKA (reference sequence). V lost 3 bases and J 6 bases, leaving 14 bases between the germline ends. CDR3 sequence (DNA): TGCAGTGCTAGGTGGTTTCGGGAGCATGGCTACACCTTC. Residues: CSARWFREHGYTF.

This clonotype occurred a few times. J is TRBJ2-1 and V is TRBV6-1; D unresolved. Trimming cost V 7 bases and J 3 bases, with 4 bases left between them. Germline V gene sequence: CDR1 MNHNS, CDR2 SASEGT. The CDR3 has 11 amino acids. The CDR3 reads CASNDYNEQFF. The DNA for the CDR3 is TGTGCCAGCAATGACTACAATGAGCAGTTCTTC.

This clonotype was seen at least ten times. The chain employs TRBV7-8 and TRBJ2-3; D uncertain. Germline V CDR1 and CDR2: SGHVS, FQNEAQ. The ends were cut back, 0 bases at V and 4 bases at J, with 11 bases in the middle. This CDR3 is built from 15 residues. The CDR3 DNA sequence: TGTGCCAGCAGCTTAGCGCACGGCGTTTCAGATACGCAGTATTTT. Translation: CASSLAHGVSDTQYF.

This chain links TRBV3-1 with TRBJ2-4, with 9 bases that match TRBD1. This CDR3 is 16 amino acids long. Looked up from germline, CDR1 is LGHDT and CDR2 is YNNKEL (reference sequence). V gave up 4 bases and J gave up 7 bases; unmatched junction bases: 11. The CDR3 here is CASSPTDRGRVNIQYF. The CDR3 DNA reads TGTGCCAGCAGCCCTACGGACAGGGGTAGGGTGAACATTCAGTACTTC.

This clonotype was recorded at least ten times. The chain has TRBV15 and TRBJ2-1, with TRBD2 as a possible D gene (6 bases). CDR3 size: 15 residues. Germline V gene lookup returns CDR1 LNHNV and CDR2 YYDKDF (reference sequence). The V and J ends lost 0 bases and 11 bases respectively, with 17 bases between them. CDR3 region: CATSRDLTRPSQQFF. CDR3 nucleotide sequence: TGTGCCACCAGCAGAGATTTGACTAGGCCGTCCCAGCAGTTCTTC.

This clonotype occurred many times. J is TRBJ2-5 and V is TRBV12-3 or TRBV12-4; 8 nucleotides agree with TRBD2. The CDR3 length is 14 residues. V gave up 3 bases and J gave up 3 bases; unmatched junction bases: 3. The CDR3 DNA reads as TGTGCCAGCAGTTTTGCGGGAGGAGAAGAGACCCAGTACTTC. Its translation is CASSFAGGEETQYF.

This clonotype was observed many times. This chain joins TRBV6-5 and TRBJ1-2; D gene uncertain. Trimming removed 8 bases from V and 1 base from J, with 11 bases in between. The CDR3 has 13 amino acids. The germline V gene encodes CDR1 MNHEY and CDR2 SVGAGI. CDR3 in amino acids: CASATSVNYGYTF. The CDR3 DNA reads TGTGCCAGCGCTACTAGCGTTAACTATGGCTACACCTTC.

Many counts were recorded for this clonotype. The V gene is TRBV4-1, the J gene TRBJ2-1, with 14 positions matching TRBD2. CDR1 MGHRA and CDR2 YSYEKL come from the germline V gene. The length of the CDR3 is 20 residues. V lost 4 bases and J lost 1; bases outside the gene matches: 12. CDR3 in amino acids: CASSPRRLAGGPGSYNEQFF. In DNA form, the CDR3 reads TGCGCCAGCAGCCCCAGGAGACTAGCGGGAGGGCCAGGGTCCTACAATGAGCAGTTCTTC.

This clonotype was recorded at least ten times. The J gene is TRBJ2-7, the V gene TRBV9, with 7 positions matching TRBD2. Germline V gene data show CDR1 as SGDLS and CDR2 as YYNGEE. The J segment lost 2 bases and the V segment lost 0 bases, leaving 5 bases of the junction unmatched. The CDR3 totals 15 residues. CDR3 loop: CASSVGGGGTYEQYF. As DNA, the CDR3 is TGTGCCAGCAGCGTAGGCGGCGGGGGTACCTACGAGCAGTACTTC.

This clonotype was picked up many times. The chain couples TRBV9 to TRBJ2-5; TRBD1 is a possible D gene (6 bases). There are 14 residues in the CDR3. Trimming left V 0 bases short and J 0 bases short, with 6 bases between. Germline values: CDR1 SGDLS, CDR2 YYNGEE. The DNA of the CDR3 is TGTGCCAGCAGCGTAGGGGACAACCAAGAGACCCAGTACTTC. Protein sequence: CASSVGDNQETQYF.

This clonotype was detected a few times. Given a much more abundant clone one base away, this may be a read error. The V gene is TRBV24-1, the J gene TRBJ1-5, with 11 positions matching TRBD1. CDR1 is KGHDR, CDR2 SFDVKD, per germline. There are 16 residues in the CDR3. This chain's CDR3 is CVTSDTRGTGGQPQHF. The CDR3 nucleotides are TGTGTCACCAGTGACACGCGCGGGACAGGGGGACAGCCCCAGCATTTT.

This clonotype appeared many times. The rearrangement uses TRBV12-3 or TRBV12-4 and TRBJ2-6; TRBD1 matches at 8 bases. The CDR3 contains 17 residues. V was clipped by 5 bases and J by 0 bases; unmatched bases: 6. As DNA, the CDR3 is TGTGCCAGCAGTCCTCGGGACAGGAGCTCTGGGGCCAACGTCCTGACTTTC. Translated, it gives CASSPRDRSSGANVLTF.

This clonotype has more than one count but fewer than ten. The chain joins TRBV5-1 to TRBJ2-3; the match to TRBD2 covers 9 bases. After removal of 4 bases from V and 2 bases from J, the junction contained 11 bases not matched to a gene. CDR1 and CDR2 from the germline V gene are SGHRS and YFSETQ. The CDR3 totals 17 residues. CDR3 nucleotides: TGCGCCAGCAGCCCCGGCTCTAGCGGGATGGTCACAGATACGCAGTATTTT. Protein sequence: CASSPGSSGMVTDTQYF.

This clonotype showed up many times. V gene TRBV30 combines with J gene TRBJ1-5; D remains unclear. CDR3 length: 12 residues. The germline V gene has CDR1 GTSNPN and CDR2 SVGIG (reference sequence). CDR3 coding DNA: TGTGGGTGGGGATATAGCAATCAGCCCCAGCATTTT. It specifies CGWGYSNQPQHF.

In its sample, this clonotype was seen many times. The chain combines TRBV5-1 with TRBJ1-5; D is unclear. CDR3 length: 14 amino acids. CDR1 is SGHRS and CDR2 is YFSETQ in the germline V gene. Deletions cut 5 bases from V and 0 bases from J, with 9 bases between. CDR3 DNA: TGCGCCAGCAGAAGGGTTAGTAGCAATCAGCCCCAGCATTTT. It is translated as CASRRVSSNQPQHF.

This clonotype was counted many times. The V gene is TRBV5-1, the J gene TRBJ1-6; 10 bases line up with TRBD1. Germline trimming cut 0 bases from V and 9 bases from J; bases unmatched to any gene: 6. Germline lookup yields CDR1 SGHRS and CDR2 YFSETQ. The CDR3 runs to 16 residues. CDR3 nucleotides: TGCGCCAGCAGCTTGGGACAGGGGGCAGAGGCTTCACCCCTCCACTTT. Protein: CASSLGQGAEASPLHF. The full variable domain, in which reference TRBV5-1 and TRBJ1-6 provide the parts outside the CDR3, is KAGVTQTPRYLIKTRGQQVTLSCSPISGHRSVSWYQQTPGQGLQFLFEYFSETQRNKGNFPGRFSGRQFSNSRSEMNVSTLELGDSALYLCASSLGQGAEASPLHFGNGTRLTVT.

The count of this clonotype is one. The gene calls are TRBV7-9 and TRBJ2-3; tentative D call: TRBD1 (5 bases). With 5 bases removed from V and 4 bases from J, the gap between germline ends came to 22 bases. The CDR3 extends over 17 amino acids. CDR1 and CDR2 from the germline V gene are SEHNR and FQNEAQ (reference sequence). Here the CDR3 DNA reads TGTGCCAGCAGCCCGCCTTACAGGTTTCATGGCGCAGATACGCAGTATTTT. Translated: CASSPPYRFHGADTQYF.